This T cell receptor beta chain was recovered during a study of PD-1 blockade in classical Hodgkin lymphoma. A few counts support this clone. Its antigen is not known. The table came from immunoSEQ multiplex PCR; TCRdb's copy has only in-frame clones and leaves some out. The sample carries 20,000 to 30,000 clones, about 90% recorded once. Broader study findings: Healthy donors reportedly exceeded newly diagnosed patients in baseline TCR diversity. What caused the repertoire differences, perhaps disease activity or prior therapy, remains undefined.

The time point is: newly diagnosed, previously untreated cHL patient sample. CD4+ T cells were purified from thawed PBMCs by magnetic negative selection. The authors used newly diagnosed, untreated classical Hodgkin lymphoma PBMCs as comparison. The germline V and J ends were trimmed by 6 bases and 4 bases, with 12 bases remaining between them. CDR3 size: 13 residues. CDR1 and CDR2 from the germline V gene are MNHEY and SMNVEV (reference sequence). The receptor comes from a human donor with classical Hodgkin lymphoma. Sequencing was performed on CD4+ T cells from blood. The chain combines TRBV27 with TRBJ1-2, with a tentative D call TRBD1 (5 bases). Written as DNA, the CDR3 is TGTGCCAGCAGACCAACAGGAGGCTATGGCTACACCTTC. Its translation is CASRPTGGYGYTF.